The sample holds a few counts of the clone carrying this T cell receptor beta chain. Under the authors' procedure: It was from reference gene primer amplification that nucleated cell counts were estimated. TCRdb keeps only in-frame clones here, not all; method: immunoSEQ multiplex PCR. V and J calls and clone size are given by that table; D and trimming were obtained from the DNA. The sample yields 200,000 to 250,000 clones, 60% to 85% seen once. The V and J ends lost 6 bases and 3 bases, in that order; junction bases with no gene match: 9. Looked up from germline, CDR1 is LGHDT and CDR2 is YNNKEL (reference sequence). The CDR3 runs to 16 residues. These data originate in a study of blood T cell repertoires in COVID-19. About the study: The study drew acute and convalescent COVID-19 samples from the United States, Italy and Spain. Sources were T cells, B-cell-depleted T cells, or PBMCs; the material itself was cDNA or gDNA.

This clonotype originated in a woman between 70 and 85 years old with acute or convalescent COVID-19. The chain is built from TRBV3-1 (or the pseudogene TRBV3-2) and TRBJ2-3; TRBD1 agrees at 10 bases. Sequencing was performed on peripheral blood. The CDR3 region is CASSLSGQGGTDTQYF. The CDR3 nucleotides read TGTGCCAGCAGTCTCTCCGGACAGGGGGGGACAGATACGCAGTATTTT.